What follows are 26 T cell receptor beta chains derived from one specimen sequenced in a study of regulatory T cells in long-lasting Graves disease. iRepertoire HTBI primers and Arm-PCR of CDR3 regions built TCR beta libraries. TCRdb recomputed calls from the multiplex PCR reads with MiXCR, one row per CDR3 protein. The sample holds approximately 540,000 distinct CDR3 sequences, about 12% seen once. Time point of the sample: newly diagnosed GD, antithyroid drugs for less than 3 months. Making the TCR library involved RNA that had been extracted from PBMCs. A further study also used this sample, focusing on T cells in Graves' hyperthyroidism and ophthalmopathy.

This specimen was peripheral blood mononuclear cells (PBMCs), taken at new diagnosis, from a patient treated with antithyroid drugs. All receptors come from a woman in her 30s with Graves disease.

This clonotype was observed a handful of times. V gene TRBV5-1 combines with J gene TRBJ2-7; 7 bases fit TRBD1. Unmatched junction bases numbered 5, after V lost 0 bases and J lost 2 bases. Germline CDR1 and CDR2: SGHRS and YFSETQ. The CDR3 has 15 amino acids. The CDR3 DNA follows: TGCGCCAGCAGCTTGGCCGGGACAGTAACCTACGAGCAGTACTTC. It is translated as CASSLAGTVTYEQYF. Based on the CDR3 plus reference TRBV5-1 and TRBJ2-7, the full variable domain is KAGVTQTPRYLIKTRGQQVTLSCSPISGHRSVSWYQQTPGQGLQFLFEYFSETQRNKGNFPGRFSGRQFSNSRSEMNVSTLELGDSALYLCASSLAGTVTYEQYFGPGTRLTVT.

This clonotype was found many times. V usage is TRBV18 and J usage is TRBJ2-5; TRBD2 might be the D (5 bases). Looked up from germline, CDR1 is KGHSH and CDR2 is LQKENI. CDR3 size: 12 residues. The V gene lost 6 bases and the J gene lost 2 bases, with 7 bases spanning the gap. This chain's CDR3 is CASSRVQETQYF. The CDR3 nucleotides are TGTGCCAGCTCGCGGGTTCAAGAGACCCAGTACTTC. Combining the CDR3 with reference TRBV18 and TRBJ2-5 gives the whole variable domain NAGVMQNPRHLVRRRGQEARLRCSPMKGHSHVYWYRQLPEEGLKFMVYLQKENIIDESGMPKERFSAEFPKEGPSILRIQQVVRGDSAAYFCASSRVQETQYFGPGTRLLVL.

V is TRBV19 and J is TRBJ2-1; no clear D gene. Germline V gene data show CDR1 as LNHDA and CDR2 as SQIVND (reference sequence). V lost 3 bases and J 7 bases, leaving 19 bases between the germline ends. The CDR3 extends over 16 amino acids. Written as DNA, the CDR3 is TGTGCCAGTAGTATTCTGGGGTTGCACGGATTGAATGAGCAGTTCTTC. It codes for CASSILGLHGLNEQFF.

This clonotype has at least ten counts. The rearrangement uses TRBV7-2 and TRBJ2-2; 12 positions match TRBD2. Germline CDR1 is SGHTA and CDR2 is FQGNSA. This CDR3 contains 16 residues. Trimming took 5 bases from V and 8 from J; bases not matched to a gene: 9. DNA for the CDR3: TGTGCCAGCAGCCCCCGGAGACTAGCGGGAGAAGGGGAGCTGTTTTTT. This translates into CASSPRRLAGEGELFF.

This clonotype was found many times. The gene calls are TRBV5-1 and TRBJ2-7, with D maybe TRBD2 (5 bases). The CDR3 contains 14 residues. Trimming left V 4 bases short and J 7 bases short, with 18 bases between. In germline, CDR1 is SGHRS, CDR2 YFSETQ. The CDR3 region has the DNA TGCGCCAGCAGCGTGGGGAGTAGCACGGATGAGCAGTACTTC. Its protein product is CASSVGSSTDEQYF.

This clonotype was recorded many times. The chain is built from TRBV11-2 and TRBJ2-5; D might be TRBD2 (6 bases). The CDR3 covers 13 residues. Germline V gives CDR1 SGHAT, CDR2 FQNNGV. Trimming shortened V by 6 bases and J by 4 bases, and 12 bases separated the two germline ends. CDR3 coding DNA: TGTGCCAGCAGGCGGGGCTTAGGAGAGACCCAGTACTTC. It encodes CASRRGLGETQYF.

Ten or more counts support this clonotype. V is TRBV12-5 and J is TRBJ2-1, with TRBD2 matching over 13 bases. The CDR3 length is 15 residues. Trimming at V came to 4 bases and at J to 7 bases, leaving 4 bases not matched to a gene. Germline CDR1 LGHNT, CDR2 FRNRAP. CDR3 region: CASGSGLAGANEQFF. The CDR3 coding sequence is TGTGCTAGTGGTTCCGGACTAGCGGGAGCAAATGAGCAGTTCTTC.

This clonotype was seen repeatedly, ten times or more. This chain's CDR3 is CASSYSQTGTQYF. CDR3 DNA sequence: TGTGCCAGCAGTTACTCCCAGACGGGTACGCAGTATTTT. This rearrangement joins TRBV6-5 to TRBJ2-3; the D is unclear. The V end lost 0 bases, the J end lost 8 bases, and 9 bases lay between the germline ends. CDR1 and CDR2 (germline): MNHEY, SVGAGI. There are 13 residues in the CDR3.

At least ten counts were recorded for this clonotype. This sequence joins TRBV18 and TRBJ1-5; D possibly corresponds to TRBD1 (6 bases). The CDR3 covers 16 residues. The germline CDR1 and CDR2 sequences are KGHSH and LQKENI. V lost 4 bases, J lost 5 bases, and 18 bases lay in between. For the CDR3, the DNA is TGTGCCAGCTCACGAGGTTCCGGGGGCGCTTATCAGCCCCAGCATTTT. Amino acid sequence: CASSRGSGGAYQPQHF.

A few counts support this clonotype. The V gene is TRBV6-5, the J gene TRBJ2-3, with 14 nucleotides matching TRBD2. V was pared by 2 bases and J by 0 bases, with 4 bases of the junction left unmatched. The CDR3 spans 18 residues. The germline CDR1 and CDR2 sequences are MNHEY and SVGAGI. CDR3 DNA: TGTGCCAGCAGTTACACGGGACTAGCGGGGGATAGCACAGATACGCAGTATTTT. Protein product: CASSYTGLAGDSTDTQYF.

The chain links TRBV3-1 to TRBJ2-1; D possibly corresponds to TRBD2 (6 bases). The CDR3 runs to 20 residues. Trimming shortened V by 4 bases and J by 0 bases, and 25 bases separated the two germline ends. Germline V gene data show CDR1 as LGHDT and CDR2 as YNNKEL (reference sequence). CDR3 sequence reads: CASSPREVQVLRGSYNEQFF. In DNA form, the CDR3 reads TGTGCCAGCAGCCCGCGCGAGGTGCAAGTCTTGCGGGGCTCCTACAATGAGCAGTTCTTC.

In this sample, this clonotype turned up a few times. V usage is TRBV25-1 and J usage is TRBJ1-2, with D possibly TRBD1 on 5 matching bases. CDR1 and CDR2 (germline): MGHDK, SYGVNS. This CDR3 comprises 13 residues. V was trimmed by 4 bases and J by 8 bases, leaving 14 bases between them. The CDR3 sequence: CASSGPTGVGYTF. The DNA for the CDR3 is TGTGCCAGCAGTGGCCCTACAGGTGTGGGCTACACCTTC.

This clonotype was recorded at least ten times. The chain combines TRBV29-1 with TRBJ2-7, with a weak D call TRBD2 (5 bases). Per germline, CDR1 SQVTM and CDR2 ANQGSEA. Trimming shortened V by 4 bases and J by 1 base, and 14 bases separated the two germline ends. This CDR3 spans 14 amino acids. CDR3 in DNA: TGCAGCGTTGGCCTAGGAGGCGGGTCCTACGAGCAGTACTTC. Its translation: CSVGLGGGSYEQYF.

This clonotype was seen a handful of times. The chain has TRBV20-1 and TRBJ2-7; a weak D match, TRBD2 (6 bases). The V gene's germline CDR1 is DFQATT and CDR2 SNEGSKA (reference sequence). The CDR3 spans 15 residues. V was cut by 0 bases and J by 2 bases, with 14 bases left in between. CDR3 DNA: TGCAGTGCTAGAGACTTACCGGGAGCCCCCTACGAGCAGTACTTC. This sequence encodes CSARDLPGAPYEQYF.

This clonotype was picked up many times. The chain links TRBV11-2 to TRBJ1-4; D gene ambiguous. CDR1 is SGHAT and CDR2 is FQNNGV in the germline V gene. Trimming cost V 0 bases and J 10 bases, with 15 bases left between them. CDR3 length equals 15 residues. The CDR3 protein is CASSLDTPPTGKLFF. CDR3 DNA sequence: TGTGCCAGCAGCTTAGATACTCCCCCCACCGGAAAACTGTTTTTT.

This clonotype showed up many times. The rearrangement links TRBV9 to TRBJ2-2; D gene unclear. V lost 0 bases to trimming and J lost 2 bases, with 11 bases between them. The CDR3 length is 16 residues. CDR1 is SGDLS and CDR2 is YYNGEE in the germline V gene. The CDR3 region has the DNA TGTGCCAGCAGCGTAGGGGCGAGCGACAACACCGGGGAGCTGTTTTTT. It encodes CASSVGASDNTGELFF.

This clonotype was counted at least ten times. The CDR3 bases are TGTGCCAGCAGCGAGGGACAGGGCCCCCTCTACGAGCAGTACTTC. Its protein is CASSEGQGPLYEQYF. V is TRBV9 and J is TRBJ2-7; 9 bases map to TRBD1. Per germline, CDR1 SGDLS and CDR2 YYNGEE. V shed 3 bases and J 3 bases; nucleotides not matched to a gene: 7. This CDR3 is built from 15 residues.

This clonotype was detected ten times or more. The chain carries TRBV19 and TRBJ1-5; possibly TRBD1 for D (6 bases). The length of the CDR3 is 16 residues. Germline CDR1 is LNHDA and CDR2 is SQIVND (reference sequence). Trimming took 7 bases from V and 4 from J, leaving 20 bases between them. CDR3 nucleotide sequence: TGTGCCAGTACCGATATCGGCAGGGGAAGGAATCAGCCCCAGCATTTT. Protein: CASTDIGRGRNQPQHF.

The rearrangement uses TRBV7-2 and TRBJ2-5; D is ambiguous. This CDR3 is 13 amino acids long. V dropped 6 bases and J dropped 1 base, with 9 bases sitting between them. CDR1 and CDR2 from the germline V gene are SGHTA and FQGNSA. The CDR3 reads CASRANVQETQYF. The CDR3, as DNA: TGTGCCAGCAGAGCCAATGTCCAAGAGACCCAGTACTTC.

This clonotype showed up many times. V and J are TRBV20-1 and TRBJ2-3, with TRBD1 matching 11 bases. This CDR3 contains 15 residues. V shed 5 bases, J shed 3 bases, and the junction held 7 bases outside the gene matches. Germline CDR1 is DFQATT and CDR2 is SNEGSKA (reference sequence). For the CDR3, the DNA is TGCAGTGCTTCCCAACGGGACAGGGGGACAGATACGCAGTATTTT. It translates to CSASQRDRGTDTQYF.

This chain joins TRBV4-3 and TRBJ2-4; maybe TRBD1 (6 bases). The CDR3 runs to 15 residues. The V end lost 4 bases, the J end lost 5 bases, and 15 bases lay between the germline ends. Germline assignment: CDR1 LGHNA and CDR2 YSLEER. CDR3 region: CASSRKTGKENIQYF. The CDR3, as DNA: TGCGCCAGCAGCCGGAAAACAGGGAAGGAAAACATTCAGTACTTC.

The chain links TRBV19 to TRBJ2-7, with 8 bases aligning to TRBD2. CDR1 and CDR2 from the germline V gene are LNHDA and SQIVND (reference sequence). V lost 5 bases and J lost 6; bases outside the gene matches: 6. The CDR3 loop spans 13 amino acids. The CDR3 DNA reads TGTGCCAGTAGTTCGGGACTAGTCTCCGAGCAGTACTTC. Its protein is CASSSGLVSEQYF. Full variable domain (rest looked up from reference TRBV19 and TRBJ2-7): DGGITQSPKYLFRKEGQNVTLSCEQNLNHDAMYWYRQDPGQGLRLIYYSQIVNDFQKGDIAEGYSVSREKKESFPLTVTSAQKNPTAFYLCASSSGLVSEQYFGPGTRLTVT.

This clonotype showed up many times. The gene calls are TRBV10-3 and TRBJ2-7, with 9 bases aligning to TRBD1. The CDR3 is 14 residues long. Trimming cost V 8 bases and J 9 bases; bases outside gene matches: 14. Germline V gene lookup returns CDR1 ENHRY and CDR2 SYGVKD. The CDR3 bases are TGTGCCATCCAAGCCGGGACAGGGACATCCGGGCAGTACTTC. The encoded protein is CAIQAGTGTSGQYF.

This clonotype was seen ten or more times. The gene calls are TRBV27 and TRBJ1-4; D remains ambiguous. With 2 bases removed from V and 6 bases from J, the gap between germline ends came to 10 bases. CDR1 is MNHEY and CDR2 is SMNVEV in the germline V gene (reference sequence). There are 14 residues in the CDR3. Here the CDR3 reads CASSLIFPDEKLFF. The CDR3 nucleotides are TGTGCCAGCAGTTTAATATTTCCCGATGAAAAACTGTTTTTT.

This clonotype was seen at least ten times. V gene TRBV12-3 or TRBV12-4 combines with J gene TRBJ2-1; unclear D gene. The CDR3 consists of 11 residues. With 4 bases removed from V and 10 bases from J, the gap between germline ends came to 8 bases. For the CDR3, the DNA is TGTGCCAGCAGTTCATATGAAGAGCAGTTCTTC. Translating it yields CASSSYEEQFF.

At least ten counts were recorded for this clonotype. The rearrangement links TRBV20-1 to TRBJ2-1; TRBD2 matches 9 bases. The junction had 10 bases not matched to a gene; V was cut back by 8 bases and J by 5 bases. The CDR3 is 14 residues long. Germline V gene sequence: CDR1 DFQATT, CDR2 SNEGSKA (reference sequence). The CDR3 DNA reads TGCAGTACCCGCGGCGGGAGGGCAAACAATGAGCAGTTCTTC. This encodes CSTRGGRANNEQFF.